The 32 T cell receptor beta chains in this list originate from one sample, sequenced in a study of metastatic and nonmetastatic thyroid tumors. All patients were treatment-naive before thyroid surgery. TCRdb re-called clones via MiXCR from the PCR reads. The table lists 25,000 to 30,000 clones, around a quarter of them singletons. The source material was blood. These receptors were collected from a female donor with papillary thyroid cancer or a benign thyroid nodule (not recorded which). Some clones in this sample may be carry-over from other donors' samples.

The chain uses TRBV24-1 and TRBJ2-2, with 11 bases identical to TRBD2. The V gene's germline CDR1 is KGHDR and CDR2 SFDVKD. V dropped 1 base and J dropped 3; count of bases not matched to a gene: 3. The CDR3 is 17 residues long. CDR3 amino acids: CATSDFGLAGYTGELFF. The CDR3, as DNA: TGTGCCACCAGTGATTTTGGACTAGCGGGTTACACCGGGGAGCTGTTTTTT.

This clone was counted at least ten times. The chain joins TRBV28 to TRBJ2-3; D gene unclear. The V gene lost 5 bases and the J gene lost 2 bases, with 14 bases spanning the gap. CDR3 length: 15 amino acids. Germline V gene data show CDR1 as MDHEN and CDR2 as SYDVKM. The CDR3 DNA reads TGTGCCAGCAGTACCCCCCCCAGCCTCACAGATACGCAGTATTTT. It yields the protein CASSTPPSLTDTQYF. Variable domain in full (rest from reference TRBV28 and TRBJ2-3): DVKVTQSSRYLVKRTGEKVFLECVQDMDHENMFWYRQDPGLGLRLIYFSYDVKMKEKGDIPEGYSVSREKKERFSLILESASTNQTSMYLCASSTPPSLTDTQYFGPGTRLTVL.

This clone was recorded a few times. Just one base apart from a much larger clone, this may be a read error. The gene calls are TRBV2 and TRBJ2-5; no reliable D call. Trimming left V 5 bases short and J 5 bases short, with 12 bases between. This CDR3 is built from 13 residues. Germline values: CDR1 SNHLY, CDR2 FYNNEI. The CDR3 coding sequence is TGTGCCAGCAGTCCCACGACAAGGGAGACCCAGTACTTC. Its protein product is CASSPTTRETQYF. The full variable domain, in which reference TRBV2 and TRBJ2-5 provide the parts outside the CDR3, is EPEVTQTPSHQVTQMGQEVILRCVPISNHLYFYWYRQILGQKVEFLVSFYNNEISEKSEIFDDQFSVERPDGSNFTLKIRSTKLEDSAMYFCASSPTTRETQYFGPGTRLLVL.

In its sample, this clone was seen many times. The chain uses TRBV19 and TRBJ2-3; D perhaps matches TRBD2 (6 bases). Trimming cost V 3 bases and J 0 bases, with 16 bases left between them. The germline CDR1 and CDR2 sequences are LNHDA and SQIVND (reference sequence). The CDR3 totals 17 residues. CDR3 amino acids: CASSMYTGVFSTDTQYF. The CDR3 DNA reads TGTGCCAGTAGTATGTATACGGGAGTGTTTAGCACAGATACGCAGTATTTT.

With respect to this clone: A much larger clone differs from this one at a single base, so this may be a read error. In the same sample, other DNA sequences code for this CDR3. The CDR3 sequence is CASSPQGSEAFF. CDR3 DNA: TGTGCCAGCTCACCCCAGGGTTCTGAAGCCTTCTTT. The J gene is TRBJ1-1, the V gene TRBV18; possible D gene TRBD1, 5 bases. The CDR3 spans 12 residues. Germline assignment: CDR1 KGHSH and CDR2 LQKENI.

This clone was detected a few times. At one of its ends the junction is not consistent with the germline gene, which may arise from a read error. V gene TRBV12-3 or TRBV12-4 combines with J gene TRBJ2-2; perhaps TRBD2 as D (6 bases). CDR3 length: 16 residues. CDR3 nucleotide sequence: TGTGTCAGCATACGGAGGAGGGAGTTCAACACCGGGGAGCTGTTTTTT. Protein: CVSIRRREFNTGELFF.

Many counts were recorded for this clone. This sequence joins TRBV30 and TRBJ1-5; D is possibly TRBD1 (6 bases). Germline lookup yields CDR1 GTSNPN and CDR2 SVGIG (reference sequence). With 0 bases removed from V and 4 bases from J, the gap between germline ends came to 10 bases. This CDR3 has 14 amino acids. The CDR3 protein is CAWSVGGANQPQHF. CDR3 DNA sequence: TGTGCCTGGAGTGTCGGGGGGGCGAATCAGCCCCAGCATTTT.

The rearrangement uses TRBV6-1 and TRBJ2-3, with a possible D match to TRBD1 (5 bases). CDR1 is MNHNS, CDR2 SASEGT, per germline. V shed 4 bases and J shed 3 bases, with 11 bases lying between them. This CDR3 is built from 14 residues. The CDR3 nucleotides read TGTGCCAGCAGTGCAGGGATGGGGACAGATACGCAGTATTTT. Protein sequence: CASSAGMGTDTQYF.

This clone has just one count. CDR3 residues: CASSPAILTSGGEQETQYF. The CDR3 bases are TGTGCCAGCAGCCCGGCGATTTTGACTAGCGGGGGGGAACAAGAGACCCAGTACTTC. The rearrangement uses TRBV7-6 and TRBJ2-5, with 14 bases aligning to TRBD2. V shed 5 bases, J shed 2 bases, and the junction held 13 bases outside the gene matches. The CDR3 spans 19 residues. Per the germline V gene, CDR1 is SGHVS and CDR2 is FNYEAQ.

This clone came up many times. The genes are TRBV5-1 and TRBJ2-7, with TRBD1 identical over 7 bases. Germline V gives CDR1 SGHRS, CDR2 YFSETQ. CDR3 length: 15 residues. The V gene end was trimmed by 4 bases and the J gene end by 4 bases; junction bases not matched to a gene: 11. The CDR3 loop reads CASSATGWGGYEQYF. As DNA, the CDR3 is TGCGCCAGCAGCGCGACAGGGTGGGGTGGTTACGAGCAGTACTTC.

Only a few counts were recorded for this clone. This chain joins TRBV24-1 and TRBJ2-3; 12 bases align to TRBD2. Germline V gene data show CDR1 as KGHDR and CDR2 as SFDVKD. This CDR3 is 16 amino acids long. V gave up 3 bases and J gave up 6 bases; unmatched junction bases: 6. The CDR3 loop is CATSDNGLAGFDTQYF. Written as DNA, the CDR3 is TGTGCCACCAGTGATAACGGACTAGCGGGATTCGATACGCAGTATTTT.

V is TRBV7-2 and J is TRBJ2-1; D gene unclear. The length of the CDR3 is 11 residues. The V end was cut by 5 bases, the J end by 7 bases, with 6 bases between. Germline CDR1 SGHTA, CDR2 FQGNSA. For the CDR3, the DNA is TGTGCCAGCAGCGTAGGGAATGAGCAGTTCTTC. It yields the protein CASSVGNEQFF.

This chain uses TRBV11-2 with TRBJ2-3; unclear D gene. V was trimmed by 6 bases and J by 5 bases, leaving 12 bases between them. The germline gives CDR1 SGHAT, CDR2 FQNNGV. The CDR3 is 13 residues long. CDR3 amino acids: CASRPPGRDTQYF. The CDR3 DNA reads TGTGCCAGCAGGCCCCCCGGCAGAGATACGCAGTATTTT.

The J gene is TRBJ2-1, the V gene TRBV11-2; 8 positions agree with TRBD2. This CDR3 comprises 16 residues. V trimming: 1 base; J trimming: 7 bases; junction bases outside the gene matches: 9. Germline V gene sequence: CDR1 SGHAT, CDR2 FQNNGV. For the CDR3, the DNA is TGTGCCAGCAGCTTAGTTGGGGGACTAGGTGGAAATGAGCAGTTCTTC. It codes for CASSLVGGLGGNEQFF.

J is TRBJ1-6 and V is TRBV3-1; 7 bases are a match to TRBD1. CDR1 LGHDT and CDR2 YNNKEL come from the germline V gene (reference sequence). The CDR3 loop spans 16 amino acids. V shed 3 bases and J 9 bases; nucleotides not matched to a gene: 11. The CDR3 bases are TGTGCCAGCAGCCATTTAGGAGGGGGCAGAGTTTCACCCCTCCACTTT. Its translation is CASSHLGGGRVSPLHF.

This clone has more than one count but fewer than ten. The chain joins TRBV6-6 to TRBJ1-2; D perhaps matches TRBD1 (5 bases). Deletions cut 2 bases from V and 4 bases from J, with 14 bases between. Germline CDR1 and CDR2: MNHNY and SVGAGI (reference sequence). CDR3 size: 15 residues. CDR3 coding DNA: TGTGCCAGCAGTTACGAGGGGACTCGCCCCTATGGCTACACCTTC. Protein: CASSYEGTRPYGYTF.

The CDR3 sequence: CASSLAVSPEGNQPQHF. The CDR3 region has the DNA TGTGCCAGCAGTTTAGCGGTAAGCCCGGAGGGCAATCAGCCCCAGCATTTT. The chain combines TRBV28 with TRBJ1-5; unclear D gene. The CDR3 loop spans 17 amino acids. The V end lost 2 bases, the J end lost 2 bases, and 16 bases lay between the germline ends. The V gene's germline CDR1 is MDHEN and CDR2 SYDVKM. The variable domain in full, completed from reference TRBV28 and TRBJ1-5, reads DVKVTQSSRYLVKRTGEKVFLECVQDMDHENMFWYRQDPGLGLRLIYFSYDVKMKEKGDIPEGYSVSREKKERFSLILESASTNQTSMYLCASSLAVSPEGNQPQHFGDGTRLSIL.

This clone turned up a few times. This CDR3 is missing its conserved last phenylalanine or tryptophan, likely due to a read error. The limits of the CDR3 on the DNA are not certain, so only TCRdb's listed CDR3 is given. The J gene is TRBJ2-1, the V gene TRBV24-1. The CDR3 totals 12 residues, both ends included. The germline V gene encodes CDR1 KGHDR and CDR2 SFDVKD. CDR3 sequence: CATSYWTQRRFS.

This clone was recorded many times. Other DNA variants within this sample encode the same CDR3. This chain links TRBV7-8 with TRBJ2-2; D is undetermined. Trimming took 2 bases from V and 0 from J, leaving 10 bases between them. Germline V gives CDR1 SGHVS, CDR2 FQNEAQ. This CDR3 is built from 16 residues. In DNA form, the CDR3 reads TGTGCCAGCAGCTTAAAAGCGCCCGCGAACACCGGGGAGCTGTTTTTT. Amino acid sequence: CASSLKAPANTGELFF.

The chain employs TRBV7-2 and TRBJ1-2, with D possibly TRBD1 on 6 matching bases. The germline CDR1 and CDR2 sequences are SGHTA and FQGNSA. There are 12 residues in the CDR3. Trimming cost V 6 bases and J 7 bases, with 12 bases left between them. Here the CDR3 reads CASSAGATGYTF. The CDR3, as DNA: TGTGCCAGCAGTGCAGGGGCGACTGGCTACACCTTC.

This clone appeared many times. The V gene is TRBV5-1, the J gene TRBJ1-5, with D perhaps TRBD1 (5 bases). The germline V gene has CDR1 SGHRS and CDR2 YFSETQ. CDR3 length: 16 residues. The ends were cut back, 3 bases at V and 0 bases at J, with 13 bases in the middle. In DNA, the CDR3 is TGCGCCAGCAGCTCAACAGGAATTTATAGCAATCAGCCCCAGCATTTT. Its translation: CASSSTGIYSNQPQHF.

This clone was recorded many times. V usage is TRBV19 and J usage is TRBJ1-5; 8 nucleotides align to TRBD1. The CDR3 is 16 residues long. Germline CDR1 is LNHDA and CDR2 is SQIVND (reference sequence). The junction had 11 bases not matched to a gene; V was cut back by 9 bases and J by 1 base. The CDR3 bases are TGTGCCAGCTCCACAGGGGGGTATACGAGCAATCAGCCCCAGCATTTT. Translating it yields CASSTGGYTSNQPQHF.

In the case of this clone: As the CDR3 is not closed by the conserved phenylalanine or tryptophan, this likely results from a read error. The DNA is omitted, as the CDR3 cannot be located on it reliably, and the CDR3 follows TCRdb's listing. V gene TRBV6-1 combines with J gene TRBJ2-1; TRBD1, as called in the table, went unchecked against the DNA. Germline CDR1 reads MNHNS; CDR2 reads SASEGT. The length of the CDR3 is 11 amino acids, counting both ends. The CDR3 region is CASSRDNEKFL.

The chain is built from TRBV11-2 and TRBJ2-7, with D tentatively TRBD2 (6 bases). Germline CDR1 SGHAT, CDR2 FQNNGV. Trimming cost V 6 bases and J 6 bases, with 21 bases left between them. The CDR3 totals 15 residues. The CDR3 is CASSTPRTGVIEQYF. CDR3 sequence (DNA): TGTGCCAGCAGTACCCCGAGGACGGGAGTAATCGAGCAGTACTTC.

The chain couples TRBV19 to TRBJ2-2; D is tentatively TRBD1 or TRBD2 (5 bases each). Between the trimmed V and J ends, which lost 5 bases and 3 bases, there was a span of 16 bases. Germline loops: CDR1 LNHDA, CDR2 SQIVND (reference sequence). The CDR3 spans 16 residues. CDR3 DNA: TGTGCCAGTAGTCCGGTGGGTATGGGGGACACCGGGGAGCTGTTTTTT. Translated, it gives CASSPVGMGDTGELFF. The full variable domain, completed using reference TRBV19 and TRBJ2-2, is DGGITQSPKYLFRKEGQNVTLSCEQNLNHDAMYWYRQDPGQGLRLIYYSQIVNDFQKGDIAEGYSVSREKKESFPLTVTSAQKNPTAFYLCASSPVGMGDTGELFFGEGSRLTVL.

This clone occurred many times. CDR3 sequence: CASPRGNETQYF. CDR3 bases: TGTGCCAGCCCCAGAGGGAATGAGACCCAGTACTTC. This chain connects TRBV25-1 to TRBJ2-5; possible D gene TRBD2, 5 bases. This CDR3 region has 12 residues. Looked up from germline, CDR1 is MGHDK and CDR2 is SYGVNS. The V gene lost 8 bases and the J gene lost 5 bases, with 12 bases spanning the gap.

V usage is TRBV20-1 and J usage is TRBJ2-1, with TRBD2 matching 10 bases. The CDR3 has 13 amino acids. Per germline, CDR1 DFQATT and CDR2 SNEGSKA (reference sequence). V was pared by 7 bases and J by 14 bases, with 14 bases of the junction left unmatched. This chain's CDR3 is CSGRLAGVPSEFF. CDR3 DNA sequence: TGCAGTGGTAGGCTAGCGGGAGTTCCCTCCGAGTTCTTC.

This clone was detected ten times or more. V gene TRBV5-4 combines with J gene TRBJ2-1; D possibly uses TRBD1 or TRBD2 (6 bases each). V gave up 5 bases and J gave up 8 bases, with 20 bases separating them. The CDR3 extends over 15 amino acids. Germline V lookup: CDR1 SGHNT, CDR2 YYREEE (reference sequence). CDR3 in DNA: TGTGCCAGCAGTAGGGGGGCCGTATTGGGGGATGAGCAGTTCTTC. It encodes CASSRGAVLGDEQFF.

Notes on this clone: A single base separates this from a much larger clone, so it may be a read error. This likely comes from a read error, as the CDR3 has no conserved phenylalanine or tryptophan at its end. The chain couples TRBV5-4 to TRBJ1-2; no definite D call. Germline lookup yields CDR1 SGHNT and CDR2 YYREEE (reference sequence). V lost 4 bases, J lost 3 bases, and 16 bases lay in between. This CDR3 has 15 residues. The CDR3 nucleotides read TGTGCCAGCAGCCTCCTTCATGGGTCTCACTATGGCTACACCTCC. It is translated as CASSLLHGSHYGYTS.

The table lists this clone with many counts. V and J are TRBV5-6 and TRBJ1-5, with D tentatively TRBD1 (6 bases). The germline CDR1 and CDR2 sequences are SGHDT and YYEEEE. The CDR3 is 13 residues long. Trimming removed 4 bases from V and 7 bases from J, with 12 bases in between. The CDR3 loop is CASSADRRQPQHF. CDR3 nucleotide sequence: TGTGCCAGCAGCGCTGACAGGAGGCAGCCCCAGCATTTT.

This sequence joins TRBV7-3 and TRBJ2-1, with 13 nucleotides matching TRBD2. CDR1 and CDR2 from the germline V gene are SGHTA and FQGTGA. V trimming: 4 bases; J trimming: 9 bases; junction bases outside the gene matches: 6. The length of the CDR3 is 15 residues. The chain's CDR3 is CASSSRTSGGTEQFF. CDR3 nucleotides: TGTGCCAGCAGCTCCAGGACTAGCGGGGGAACTGAGCAGTTCTTC.

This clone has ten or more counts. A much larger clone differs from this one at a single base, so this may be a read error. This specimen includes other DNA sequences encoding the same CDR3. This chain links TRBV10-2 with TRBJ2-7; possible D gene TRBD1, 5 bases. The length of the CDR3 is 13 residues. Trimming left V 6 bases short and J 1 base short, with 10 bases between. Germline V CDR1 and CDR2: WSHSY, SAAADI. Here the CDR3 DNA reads TGCGCCAGCAGCCAGGGTAGATCCTACGAGCAGTACTTC. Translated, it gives CASSQGRSYEQYF.